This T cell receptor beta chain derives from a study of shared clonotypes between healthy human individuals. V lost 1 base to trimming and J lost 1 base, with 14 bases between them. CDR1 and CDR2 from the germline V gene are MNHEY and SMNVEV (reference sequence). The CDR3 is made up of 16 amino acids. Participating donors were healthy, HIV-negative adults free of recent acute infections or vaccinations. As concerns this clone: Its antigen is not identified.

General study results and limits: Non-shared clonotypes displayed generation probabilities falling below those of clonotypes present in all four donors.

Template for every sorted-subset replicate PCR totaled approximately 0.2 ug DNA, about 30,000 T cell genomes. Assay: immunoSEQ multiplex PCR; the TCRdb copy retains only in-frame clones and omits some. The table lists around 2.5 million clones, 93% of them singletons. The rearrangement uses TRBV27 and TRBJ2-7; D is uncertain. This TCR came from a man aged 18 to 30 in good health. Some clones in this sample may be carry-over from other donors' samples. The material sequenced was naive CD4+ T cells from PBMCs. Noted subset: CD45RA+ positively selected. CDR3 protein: CASSLFFPQVSYEQYF. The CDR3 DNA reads TGTGCCAGCAGTTTATTTTTCCCGCAGGTGTCCTACGAGCAGTACTTC.